The next 5 T cell receptor beta chains were all read from a single sample in a study of beta chain features in type 1 diabetes. Study conclusions and caveats: Moderate but significant shortening of TCRB CDR3s was recorded in all four CD4+ subsets from Type 1 diabetes patients.

These receptors have no identified antigens. The whole isolated RNA underwent reverse transcription, so sequencing captured expressed TCRB transcripts. The method was immunoSEQ multiplex PCR; TCRdb's version includes in-frame clones alone and lacks a portion of them. The sample has under 350,000 clones, 13% to 15% seen once; the top ten hold 0.015% to 0.02%. The material sequenced was naive CD4+ T cells from blood. The receptors were sampled from a man aged 25-40 years with type 1 diabetes.

This chain joins TRBV7-2 and TRBJ2-7, with TRBD2 identical over 8 bases. CDR1 is SGHTA and CDR2 is FQGNSA in the germline V gene. The junction had 2 bases not matched to a gene; V was cut back by 5 bases and J by 2 bases. CDR3 length equals 13 residues. The CDR3 sequence is CASSPGGAYEQYF. DNA for the CDR3: TGTGCCAGCAGCCCCGGGGGGGCCTACGAGCAGTACTTC.

Only a few counts were recorded for this clone. This rearrangement joins TRBV2 to TRBJ2-3; 8 nucleotides align to TRBD1. This CDR3 has 15 amino acids. V was pared by 4 bases and J by 6 bases, with 9 bases of the junction left unmatched. CDR1 and CDR2 from the germline V gene are SNHLY and FYNNEI. For the CDR3, the DNA is TGTGCCAGCAGTGGTCTGACAGGGGTCCAGGATACGCAGTATTTT. Encoded protein: CASSGLTGVQDTQYF.

The CDR3 loop reads CASSDRGNQPQHF. CDR3 in DNA: TGTGCCAGCAGTGACAGGGGCAATCAGCCCCAGCATTTT. This sequence joins TRBV6-6 and TRBJ1-5, with TRBD1 matching 7 bases. Trimming took 5 bases from V and 2 from J; bases not matched to a gene: 0. From germline, CDR1 is MNHNY and CDR2 SVGAGI (reference sequence). The length of the CDR3 is 13 residues.

The table lists this clone with a few counts. The genes are TRBV5-4 and TRBJ2-7; D is unresolved. The CDR3 runs 13 residues. Trimming took off 0 bases at V and 5 bases at J, with 9 bases between the two ends. Looked up from germline, CDR1 is SGHNT and CDR2 is YYREEE (reference sequence). CDR3 nucleotides: TGTGCCAGCAGCTTGGGCCCCGCAGACGAGCAGTACTTC. Encoded protein: CASSLGPADEQYF.

This rearrangement joins TRBV18 to TRBJ2-7; 10 bases align to TRBD1. The length of the CDR3 is 14 residues. J lost 2 bases, V lost 5 bases, and 3 bases had no gene match. Germline V gene sequence: CDR1 KGHSH, CDR2 LQKENI. The CDR3 nucleotides read TGTGCCAGCTCAAGGGACAGGGGCCCCTACGAGCAGTACTTC. Protein: CASSRDRGPYEQYF.